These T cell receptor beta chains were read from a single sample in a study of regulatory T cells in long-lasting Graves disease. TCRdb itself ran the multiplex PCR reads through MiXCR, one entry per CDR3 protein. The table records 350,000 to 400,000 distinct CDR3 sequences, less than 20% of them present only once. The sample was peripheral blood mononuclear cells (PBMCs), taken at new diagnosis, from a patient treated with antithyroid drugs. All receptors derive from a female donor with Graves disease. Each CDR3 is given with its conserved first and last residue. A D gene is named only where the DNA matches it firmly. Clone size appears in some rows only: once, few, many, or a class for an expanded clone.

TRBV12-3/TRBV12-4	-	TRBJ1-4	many	CASSGQSELFF	TGTGCCAGCAGTGGCCAAAGTGAACTGTTTTTT
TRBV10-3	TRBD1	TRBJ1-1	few	CAISKGTANTEAFF	TGTGCCATCAGTAAGGGGACAGCGAACACTGAAGCTTTCTTT
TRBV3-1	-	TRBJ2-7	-	CASSRGGGTSYEQYF	TGTGCCAGCAGCCGTGGGGGCGGAACCTCCTACGAGCAGTACTTC
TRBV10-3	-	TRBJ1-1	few	CAIRTTNTEAFF	TGTGCCATCAGGACCACGAACACTGAAGCTTTCTTT
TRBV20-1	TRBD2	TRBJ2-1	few	CSARESKAGDLYSYNEQFF	TGCAGTGCTAGGGAGAGCAAGGCGGGGGACCTCTACTCCTACAATGAGCAGTTCTTC
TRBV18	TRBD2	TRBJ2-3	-	CASSPPRGGDTQYF	TGTGCCAGCTCACCACCGCGCGGGGGAGATACGCAGTATTTT
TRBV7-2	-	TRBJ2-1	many	CASSGTIYNEQFF	TGTGCCAGCAGTGGGACGATTTACAATGAGCAGTTCTTC
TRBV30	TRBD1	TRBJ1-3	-	CAWSVGTGLSGNTMYF	TGTGCCTGGAGTGTGGGGACAGGGCTCTCTGGAAACACCATGTATTTT
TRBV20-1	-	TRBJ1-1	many	CSAPILNTEAFF	TGCAGTGCTCCTATATTGAACACTGAAGCTTTCTTT
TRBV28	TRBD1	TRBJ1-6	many	CASSGPGQGVSPLHF	TGTGCCAGCAGTGGGCCGGGACAGGGCGTTTCACCCCTCCACTTT
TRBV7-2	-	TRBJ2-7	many	CASSERLGYYEQYF	TGTGCCAGCAGCGAAAGGCTCGGGTACTACGAGCAGTACTTC
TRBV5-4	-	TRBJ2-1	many	CASSLGVARGNEQFF	TGTGCCAGCAGCTTGGGAGTCGCCCGCGGCAATGAGCAGTTCTTC
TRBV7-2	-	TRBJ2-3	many	CASSARQQNTQYF	TGTGCCAGCAGCGCGAGACAGCAGAATACGCAGTATTTT
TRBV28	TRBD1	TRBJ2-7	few	CASNSPAGTGGGEQYF	TGTGCCAGCAACTCACCCGCCGGGACAGGGGGCGGGGAGCAGTACTTC
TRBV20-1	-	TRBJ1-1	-	CSARDPGEAFF	TGCAGTGCTAGAGATCCCGGGGAAGCTTTCTTT
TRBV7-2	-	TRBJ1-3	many	CASSLVEVGHSGNTIYF	TGTGCCAGCAGCTTAGTAGAGGTCGGACACTCTGGAAACACCATATATTTT
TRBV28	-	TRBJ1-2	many	CASSSARSGGRRGYTF	TGTGCCAGCAGTTCTGCGCGGAGCGGGGGGCGAAGGGGCTACACCTTC
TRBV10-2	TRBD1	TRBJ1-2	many	CASSGATGGQGYYRDGYTF	TGCGCCAGCAGTGGGGCCACCGGGGGACAGGGATATTATAGAGATGGCTACACCTTC
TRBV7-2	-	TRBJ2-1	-	CASSIEGQFYNEQFF	TGTGCCAGTAGTATAGAGGGGCAGTTCTACAATGAGCAGTTCTTC
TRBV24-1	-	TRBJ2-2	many	CATSTENTGELFF	TGTGCCACCAGCACAGAGAACACCGGGGAGCTGTTTTTT